This T cell receptor beta chain was sequenced in a study of cytomegalovirus exposure and HLA in healthy donors. Study outcomes and limitations: An Asian-associated ancestry cluster reportedly showed fewer N-insertions than the roughly 670-donor mean in a later analysis. In a later analysis, across HLA loci, associated TCR counts were highest for DRB1, lowest for HLA-C.

As concerns this clone: Its specificity is unknown.

Primers for the PCR totalled 60 Vbeta and 13 Jbeta. Authors' analysis steps: An analysis performed later counted 72 million or so unique TCR beta chains (roughly 11 million of them shared). Sequencing used immunoSEQ multiplex PCR; TCRdb keeps in-frame clones, though not all of them. Clone size and the V and J calls come from that table; the DNA yielded D and trimming. In all, the sample yields approximately 92,000 clones. This CDR3 spans 16 amino acids. Trimming took 6 bases from V and 0 from J; bases not matched to a gene: 11. Per germline, CDR1 SGHNT and CDR2 YYREEE (reference sequence). The rearrangement links TRBV5-4 to TRBJ1-1, with 7 positions matching TRBD1. This receptor was taken from a woman between 25 and 40 years old in good health and CMV-seronegative. Sequenced: PBMCs. CDR3 sequence (DNA): TGTGCCAGCAAGGAAACAGGGGAGCCTATGAACACTGAAGCTTTCTTT. Translation: CASKETGEPMNTEAFF.